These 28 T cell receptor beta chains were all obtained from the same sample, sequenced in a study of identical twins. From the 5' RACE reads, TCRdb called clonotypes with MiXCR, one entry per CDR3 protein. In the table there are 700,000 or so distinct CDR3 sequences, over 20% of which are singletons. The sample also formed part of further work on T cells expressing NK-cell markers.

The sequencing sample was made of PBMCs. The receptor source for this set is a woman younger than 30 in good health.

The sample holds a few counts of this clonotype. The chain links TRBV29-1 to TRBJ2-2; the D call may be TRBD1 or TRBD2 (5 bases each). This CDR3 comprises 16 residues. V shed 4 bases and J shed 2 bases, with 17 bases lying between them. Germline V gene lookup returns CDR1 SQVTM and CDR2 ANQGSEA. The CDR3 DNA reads TGCAGCGTTGTACTAGGGACGCAGCTAAACACCGGGGAGCTGTTTTTT. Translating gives CSVVLGTQLNTGELFF.

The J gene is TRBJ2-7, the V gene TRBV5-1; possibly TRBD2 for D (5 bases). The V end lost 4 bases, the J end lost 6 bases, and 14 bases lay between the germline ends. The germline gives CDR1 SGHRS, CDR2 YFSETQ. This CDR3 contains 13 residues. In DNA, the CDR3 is TGCGCCAGCAGCCTGGCGGGCAGGAGCGAGCAGTACTTC. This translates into CASSLAGRSEQYF. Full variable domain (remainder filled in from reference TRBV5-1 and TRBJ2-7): KAGVTQTPRYLIKTRGQQVTLSCSPISGHRSVSWYQQTPGQGLQFLFEYFSETQRNKGNFPGRFSGRQFSNSRSEMNVSTLELGDSALYLCASSLAGRSEQYFGPGTRLTVT.

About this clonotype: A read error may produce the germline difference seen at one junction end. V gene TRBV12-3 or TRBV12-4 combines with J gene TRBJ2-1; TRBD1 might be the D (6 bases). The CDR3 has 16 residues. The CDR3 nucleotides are TGTGCCAGCAGCGACGAAACACAGGGTTGGGGCAATAAGCAGTTCTTC. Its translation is CASSDETQGWGNKQFF.

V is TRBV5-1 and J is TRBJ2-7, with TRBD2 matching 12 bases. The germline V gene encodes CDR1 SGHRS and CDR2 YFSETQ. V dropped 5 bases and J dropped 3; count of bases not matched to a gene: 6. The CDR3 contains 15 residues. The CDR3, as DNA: TGCGCCAGCAGGCCACTAGCGGGGGGATTCTACGAGCAGTACTTC. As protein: CASRPLAGGFYEQYF.

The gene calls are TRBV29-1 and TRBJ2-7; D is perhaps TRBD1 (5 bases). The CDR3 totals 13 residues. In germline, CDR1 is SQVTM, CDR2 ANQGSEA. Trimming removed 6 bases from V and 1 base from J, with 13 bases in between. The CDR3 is CSVSYPGSYEQYF. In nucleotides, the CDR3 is TGCAGCGTCTCCTATCCAGGGTCCTACGAGCAGTACTTC.

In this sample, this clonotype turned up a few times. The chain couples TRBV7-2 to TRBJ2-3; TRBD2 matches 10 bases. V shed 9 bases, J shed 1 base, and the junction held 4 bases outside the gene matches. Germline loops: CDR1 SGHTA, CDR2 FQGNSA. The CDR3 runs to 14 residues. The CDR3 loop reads CASLAGVRTDTQYF. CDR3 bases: TGTGCCAGTCTAGCGGGAGTACGCACAGATACGCAGTATTTT.

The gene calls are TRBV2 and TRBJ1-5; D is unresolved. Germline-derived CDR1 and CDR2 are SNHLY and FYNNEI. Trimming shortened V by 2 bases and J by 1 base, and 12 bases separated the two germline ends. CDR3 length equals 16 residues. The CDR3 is CASSESGQRSNQPQHF. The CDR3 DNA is TGTGCCAGCAGTGAATCTGGGCAGAGGAGCAATCAGCCCCAGCATTTT.

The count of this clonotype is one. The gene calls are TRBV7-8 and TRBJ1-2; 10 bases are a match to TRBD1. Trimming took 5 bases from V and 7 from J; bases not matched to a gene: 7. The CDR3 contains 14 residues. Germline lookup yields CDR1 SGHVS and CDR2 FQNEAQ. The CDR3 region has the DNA TGTGCCAGCAGCAAGACAGGGGGCGCGGGTGGCTACACCTTC. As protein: CASSKTGGAGGYTF.

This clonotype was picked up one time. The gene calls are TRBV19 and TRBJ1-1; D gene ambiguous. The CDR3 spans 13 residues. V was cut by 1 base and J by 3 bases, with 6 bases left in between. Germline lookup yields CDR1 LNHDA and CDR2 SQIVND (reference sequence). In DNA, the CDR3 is TGTGCCAGTAGTATAGCTAGGGACACTGAAGCTTTCTTT. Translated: CASSIARDTEAFF.

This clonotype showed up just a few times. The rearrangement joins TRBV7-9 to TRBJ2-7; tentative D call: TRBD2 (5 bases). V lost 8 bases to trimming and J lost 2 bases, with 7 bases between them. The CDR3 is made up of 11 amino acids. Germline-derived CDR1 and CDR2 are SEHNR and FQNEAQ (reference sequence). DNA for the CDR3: TGTGCCAGCGAGAGGGCCTACGAGCAGTACTTC. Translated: CASERAYEQYF.

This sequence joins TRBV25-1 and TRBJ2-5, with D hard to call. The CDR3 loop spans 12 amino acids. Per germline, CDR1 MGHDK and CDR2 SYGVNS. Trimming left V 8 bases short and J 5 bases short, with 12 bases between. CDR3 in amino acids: CASRWGLETQYF. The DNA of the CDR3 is TGTGCCAGCCGATGGGGATTGGAGACCCAGTACTTC.

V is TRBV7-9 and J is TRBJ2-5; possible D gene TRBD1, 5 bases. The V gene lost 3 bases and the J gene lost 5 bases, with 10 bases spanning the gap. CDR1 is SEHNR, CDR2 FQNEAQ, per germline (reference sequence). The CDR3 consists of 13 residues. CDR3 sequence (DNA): TGTGCCAGCAGCTTTGACAGTTCGGAGACCCAGTACTTC. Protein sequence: CASSFDSSETQYF.

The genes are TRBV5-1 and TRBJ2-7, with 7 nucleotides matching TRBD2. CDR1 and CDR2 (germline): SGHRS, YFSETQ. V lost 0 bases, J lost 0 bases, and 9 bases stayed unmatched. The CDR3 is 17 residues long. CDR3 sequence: CASSLESGLAVSYEQYF. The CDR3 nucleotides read TGCGCCAGCAGCTTGGAATCAGGTCTAGCGGTCTCCTACGAGCAGTACTTC.

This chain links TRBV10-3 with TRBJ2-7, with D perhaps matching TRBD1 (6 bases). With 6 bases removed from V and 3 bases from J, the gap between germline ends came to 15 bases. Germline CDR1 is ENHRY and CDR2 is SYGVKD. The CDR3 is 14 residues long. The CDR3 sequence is CAIRPRDMGYEQYF. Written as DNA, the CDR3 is TGTGCCATCAGGCCCCGGGACATGGGCTACGAGCAGTACTTC.

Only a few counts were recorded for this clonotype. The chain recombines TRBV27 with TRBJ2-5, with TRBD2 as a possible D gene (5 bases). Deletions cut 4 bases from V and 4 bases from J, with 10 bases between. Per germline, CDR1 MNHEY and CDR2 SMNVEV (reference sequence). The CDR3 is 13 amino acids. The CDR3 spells CASSYGVGETQYF. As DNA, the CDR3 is TGTGCCAGCAGTTACGGGGTAGGAGAGACCCAGTACTTC.

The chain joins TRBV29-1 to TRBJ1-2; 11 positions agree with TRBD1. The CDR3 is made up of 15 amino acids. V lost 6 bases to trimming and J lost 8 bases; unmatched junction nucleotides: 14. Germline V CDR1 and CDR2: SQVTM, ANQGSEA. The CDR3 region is CSVTGTGGSQGGYTF. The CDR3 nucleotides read TGCAGCGTCACCGGGACAGGGGGATCGCAGGGAGGCTACACCTTC.

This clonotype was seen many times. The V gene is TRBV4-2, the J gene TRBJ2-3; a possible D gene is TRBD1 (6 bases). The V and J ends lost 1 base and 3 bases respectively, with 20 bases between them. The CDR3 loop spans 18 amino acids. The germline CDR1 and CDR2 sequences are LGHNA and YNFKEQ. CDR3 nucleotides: TGTGCCAGCAGCCAAGTAGACGGCCAACGAACAGGGACAGATACGCAGTATTTT. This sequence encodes CASSQVDGQRTGTDTQYF.

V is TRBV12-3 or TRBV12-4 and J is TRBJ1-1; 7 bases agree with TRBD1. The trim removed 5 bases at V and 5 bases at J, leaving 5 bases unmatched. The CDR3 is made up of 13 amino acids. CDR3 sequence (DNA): TGTGCCAGCAGTCGACAGGGTAGGACTGAAGCTTTCTTT. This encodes CASSRQGRTEAFF.

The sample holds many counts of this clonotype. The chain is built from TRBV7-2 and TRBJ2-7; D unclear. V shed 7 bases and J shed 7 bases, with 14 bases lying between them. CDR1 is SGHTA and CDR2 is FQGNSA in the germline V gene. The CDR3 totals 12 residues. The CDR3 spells CASNFKAGEQYF. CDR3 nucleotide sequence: TGTGCCAGCAACTTTAAAGCTGGGGAGCAGTACTTC.

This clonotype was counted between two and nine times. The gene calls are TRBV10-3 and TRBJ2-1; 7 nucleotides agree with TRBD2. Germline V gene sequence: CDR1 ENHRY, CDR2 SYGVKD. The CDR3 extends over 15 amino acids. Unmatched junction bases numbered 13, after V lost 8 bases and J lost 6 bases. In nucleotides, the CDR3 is TGTGCCATCGGGGGGGAGATGACTAGTGGCAATGAGCAGTTCTTC. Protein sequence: CAIGGEMTSGNEQFF.

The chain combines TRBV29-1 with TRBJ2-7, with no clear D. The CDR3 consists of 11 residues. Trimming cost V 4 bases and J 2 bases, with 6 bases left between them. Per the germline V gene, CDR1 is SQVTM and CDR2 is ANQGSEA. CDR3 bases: TGCAGCGTTGCGAAGGCCTACGAGCAGTACTTC. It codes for CSVAKAYEQYF.

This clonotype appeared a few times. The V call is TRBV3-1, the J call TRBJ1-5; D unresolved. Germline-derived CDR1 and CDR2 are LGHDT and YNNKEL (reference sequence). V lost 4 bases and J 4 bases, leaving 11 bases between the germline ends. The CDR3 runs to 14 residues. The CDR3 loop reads CASSPKRRNQPQHF. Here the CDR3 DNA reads TGTGCCAGCAGCCCGAAAAGGAGAAATCAGCCCCAGCATTTT.

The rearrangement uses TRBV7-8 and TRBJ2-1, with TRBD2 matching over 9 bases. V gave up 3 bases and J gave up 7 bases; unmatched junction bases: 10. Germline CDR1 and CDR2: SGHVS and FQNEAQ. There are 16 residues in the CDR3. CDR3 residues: CASSLTAGGPMNEQFF. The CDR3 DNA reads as TGTGCCAGCAGCTTGACGGCGGGAGGGCCGATGAATGAGCAGTTCTTC.

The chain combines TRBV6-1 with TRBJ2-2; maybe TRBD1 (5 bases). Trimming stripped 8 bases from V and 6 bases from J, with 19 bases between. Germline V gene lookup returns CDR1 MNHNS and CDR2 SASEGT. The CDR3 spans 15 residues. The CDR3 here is CASRQGEDWAGELFF. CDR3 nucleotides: TGTGCCAGCCGTCAGGGTGAGGATTGGGCCGGGGAGCTGTTTTTT.

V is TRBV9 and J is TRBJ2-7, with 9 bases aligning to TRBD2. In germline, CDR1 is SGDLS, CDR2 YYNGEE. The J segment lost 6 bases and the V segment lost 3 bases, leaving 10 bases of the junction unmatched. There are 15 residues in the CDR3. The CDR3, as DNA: TGTGCCAGCAGCGGGGGTAGCGGGAGCCTCGGCGAGCAGTACTTC. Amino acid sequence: CASSGGSGSLGEQYF.

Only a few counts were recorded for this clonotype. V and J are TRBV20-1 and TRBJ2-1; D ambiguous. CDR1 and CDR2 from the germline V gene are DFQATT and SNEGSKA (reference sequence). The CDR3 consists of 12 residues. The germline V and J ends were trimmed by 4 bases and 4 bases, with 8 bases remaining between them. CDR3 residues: CSATMTYNEQFF. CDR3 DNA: TGCAGTGCTACCATGACTTACAATGAGCAGTTCTTC.

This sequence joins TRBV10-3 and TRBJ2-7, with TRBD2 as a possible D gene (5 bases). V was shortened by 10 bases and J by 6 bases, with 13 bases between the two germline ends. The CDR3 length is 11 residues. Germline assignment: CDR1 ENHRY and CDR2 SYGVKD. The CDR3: CATRLGSEQYF. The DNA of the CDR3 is TGTGCCACCCGACTGGGGAGCGAGCAGTACTTC.

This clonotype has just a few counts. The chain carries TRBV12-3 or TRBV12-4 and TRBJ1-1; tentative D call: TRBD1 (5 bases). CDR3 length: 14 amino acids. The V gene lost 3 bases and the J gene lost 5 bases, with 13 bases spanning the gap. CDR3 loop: CASSFEGSVTEAFF. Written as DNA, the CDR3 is TGTGCCAGCAGTTTCGAGGGGTCGGTGACTGAAGCTTTCTTT.